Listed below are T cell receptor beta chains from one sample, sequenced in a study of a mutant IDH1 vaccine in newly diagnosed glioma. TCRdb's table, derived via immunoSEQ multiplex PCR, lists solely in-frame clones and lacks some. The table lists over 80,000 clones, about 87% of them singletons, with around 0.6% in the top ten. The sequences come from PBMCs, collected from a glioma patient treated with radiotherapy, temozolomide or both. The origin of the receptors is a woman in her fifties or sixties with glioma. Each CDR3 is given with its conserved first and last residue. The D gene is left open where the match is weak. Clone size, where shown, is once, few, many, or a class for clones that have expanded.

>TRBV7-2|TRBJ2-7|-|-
CASSLELLSYEQYF
TGTGCCAGCAGCTTAGAACTCCTCTCCTACGAGCAGTACTTC
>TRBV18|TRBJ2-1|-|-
CASSPLEMGARGNEQFF
TGTGCCAGCTCACCACTAGAAATGGGGGCGCGGGGGAATGAGCAGTTCTTC
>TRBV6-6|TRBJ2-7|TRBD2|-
CASTPREGIGYEQYF
TGTGCCAGCACCCCCAGGGAGGGAATCGGCTACGAGCAGTACTTC
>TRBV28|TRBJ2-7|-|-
CASTLDGAPYEQYF
TGTGCCAGCACTTTGGACGGGGCCCCCTACGAGCAGTACTTC
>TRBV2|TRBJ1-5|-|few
CASTNEGGAQPQHF
TGTGCCAGCACCAACGAGGGGGGCGCTCAGCCCCAGCATTTT
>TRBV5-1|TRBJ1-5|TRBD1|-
CASSLGTGNQPQHF
TGCGCCAGCAGCTTGGGGACAGGGAATCAGCCCCAGCATTTT
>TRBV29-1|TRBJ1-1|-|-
CSAHGQLNTEAFF
TGCAGCGCACACGGACAGCTAAACACTGAAGCTTTCTTT
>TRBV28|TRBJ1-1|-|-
CASSLSWEAFF
TGTGCCAGCAGTTTATCCTGGGAAGCTTTCTTT
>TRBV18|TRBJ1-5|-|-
CASSGQGAAHQPQHF
TGTGCCAGCTCAGGCCAAGGGGCGGCGCATCAGCCCCAGCATTTT
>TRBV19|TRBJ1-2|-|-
CASSIQQGPGYTF
TGTGCCAGTAGTATACAACAGGGACCTGGCTACACCTTC
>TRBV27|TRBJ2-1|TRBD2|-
CASSSGLAGGVEQFF
TGTGCCAGCAGTTCGGGACTAGCGGGAGGGGTTGAGCAGTTCTTC
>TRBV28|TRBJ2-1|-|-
CASTPAEFSYNEQFF
TGTGCCAGCACCCCAGCGGAGTTCTCCTACAATGAGCAGTTCTTC
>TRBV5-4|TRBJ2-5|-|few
CASSLRLNQETQYF
TGTGCCAGCAGCTTGCGGCTTAACCAAGAGACCCAGTACTTC
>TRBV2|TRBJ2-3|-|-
CASRALSEANTDTQYF
TGTGCCAGCAGGGCCCTCTCGGAGGCCAACACAGATACGCAGTATTTT
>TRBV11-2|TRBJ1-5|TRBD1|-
CASSLGAGGNQPQHF
TGTGCCAGCAGCTTAGGGGCAGGGGGAAATCAGCCCCAGCATTTT
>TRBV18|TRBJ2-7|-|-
CASSQGQYEQYF
TGTGCCAGCTCACAGGGACAATACGAGCAGTACTTC
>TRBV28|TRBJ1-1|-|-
CASSLVRDYTEAFF
TGTGCCAGCAGTTTAGTTCGAGATTACACTGAAGCTTTCTTT
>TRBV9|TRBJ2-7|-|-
CASSVGSRLYEQYF
TGTGCCAGCAGCGTAGGCAGCAGACTCTACGAGCAGTACTTC
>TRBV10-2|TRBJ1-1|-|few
CASSEPLIQGGDTEAFF
TGCGCCAGCAGTGAGCCCCTCATACAGGGAGGAGACACTGAAGCTTTCTTT
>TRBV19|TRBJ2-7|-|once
CASSPMAGSNEQYF
TGTGCCAGTAGCCCAATGGCGGGATCAAACGAGCAGTACTTC
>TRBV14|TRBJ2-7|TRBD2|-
CASSPSAGRDEQYF
TGTGCCAGCAGCCCCTCAGCGGGAAGGGACGAGCAGTACTTC
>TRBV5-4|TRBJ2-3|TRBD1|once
CASSLGGTGAGTDTQYF
TGTGCCAGCAGCTTGGGTGGGACAGGGGCCGGTACAGATACGCAGTATTTT
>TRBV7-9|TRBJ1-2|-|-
CASSLGPDYGYTF
TGTGCCAGCAGCTTAGGTCCCGACTATGGCTACACCTTC
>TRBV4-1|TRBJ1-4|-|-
CASSQRAMDEKLFF
TGCGCCAGCAGCCAAAGAGCCATGGACGAAAAACTGTTTTTT
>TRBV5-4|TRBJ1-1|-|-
CASSLGGGEEAFF
TGTGCCAGCAGCCTAGGGGGGGGCGAAGAAGCTTTCTTT
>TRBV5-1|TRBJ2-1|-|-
CASSLGGSSYNEQFF
TGCGCCAGCAGCTTGGGGGGGAGCTCCTACAATGAGCAGTTCTTC
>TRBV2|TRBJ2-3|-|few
CASNAGTSTDTQYF
TGTGCCAGCAACGCGGGCACTAGCACAGATACGCAGTATTTT
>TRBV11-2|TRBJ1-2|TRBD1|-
CASSLDRVMHGYTF
TGTGCCAGCAGCTTGGACAGGGTCATGCATGGCTACACCTTC
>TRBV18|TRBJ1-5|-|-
CASSLARSPDNQPQHF
TGTGCCAGCTCACTAGCACGGAGTCCCGACAATCAGCCCCAGCATTTT
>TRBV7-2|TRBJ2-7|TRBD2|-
CASNRREGEQYF
TGTGCCAGCAACAGACGGGAGGGCGAGCAGTACTTC